Given below is one T cell receptor (beta chain) in context. Its antigen is currently not known. There are no base qualities to consult, and no much larger clone falls within one base. The sample comes from a study of T cell responses to AZD1222 COVID-19 vaccine (dated by TCRdb to the early 2020s). Turning to the overall study: A total of about 230 trial participants underwent TCR sequencing, of whom nearly 210 received two doses of AZD1222 and around 25 received two doses of the MenACWY control vaccine. Trial participants were enrolled into age subgroups of 18-55, 56-69 and 70-plus years, which contained approximately 150, 28 and 58 TCR-sequenced participants, respectively. Overall study results and their limits: The 56-69-year group was small, and its depth increase did not reach significance, likely because of low power. Because no day 14 peak-response samples were available, the repertoires could be characterized only after the peak T cell response. After two AZD1222 doses, both the breadth and the depth of spike-specific TCRs were significantly higher than at day 0 and than in MenACWY recipients. Nearly half of unique spike-specific TCRs reportedly recognized epitopes outside regions mutated in the B.1.351 and B.1.1.7 variants. Conclusions about previously exposed vaccinees are limited, since just a handful of AZD1222 recipients were seropositive for SARS-CoV-2 at baseline. Participants were mostly white British and included more females than males, and it was suggested by the authors that clonal diversity may have been underestimated. CD4 TCRs associated with the vaccine covered the entire spike protein, and the dominant responses were in regions 160-218 and 743-854.

The germline V end is reduced by 3 bases and the J end by 1 base; junction bases left unmatched: 0. The germline V gene yields SNHLY for CDR1 and FYNNEI for CDR2. The CDR3 contains 15 residues, cysteine and phenylalanine counted. Only the CDR3 region is kept as DNA, spanning 45 bases read in frame from base 1. Explained via the paper, the time point label denotes: about 28 days (+/-7) after the second vaccine dose. AZD1222 recipients with second doses at about 4 weeks or about 12 weeks were pooled, because spike-specific TCR depth and breadth did not differ between schedules. Samples from vaccinated people were obtained from the UK trials COV001 and COV002, which included a single-blind randomized controlled phase 2/3 trial of AZD1222 (ChAdOx1 nCoV-19) in healthy adults. Trial participant PBMC samples were collected at day 0 and day 28 after the second dose for TCRbeta chain sequencing. The CDR3 regions of human TCRbeta chains were analyzed by immunosequencing. The paper's data handling went like this. Repertoire TCRs were checked for matches against a reference library of SARS-CoV-2-specific TCRs that had been generated using the MIRA antigen-specificity platform. Breadth meant the fraction of unique TCRs that were SARS-CoV-2-associated, whereas depth meant the fraction of total T cells that were SARS-CoV-2-associated. Each spike-specific TCR was assigned to its reactive spike region and to a CD4 or CD8 class using the MIRA data. Log10-transformed breadth and depth values were compared by one-way ANOVA with Sidak's multiple comparisons tests. TCRdb obtained this table from immuneACCESS and retained in-frame rearrangements with V and J assigned. These tables miss some clones; where compared with another copy, unresolved V genes account for less than half of the shortfall, and the remainder is unexplained. That table furnishes V, J and clone size, whereas the DNA furnished D and trimming. The sample table contains around 71,000 clones; only one count was recorded for roughly 80% of them. The top ten clonotypes cover over 12% of the sample.

Sequenced material: peripheral blood, taken 28 days after the second AZD1222 dose. This clonotype was obtained from an adult who received the AZD1222 COVID-19 vaccine. The chain employs TRBV2 and TRBJ1-1, with 12 junctional bases fitting TRBD1. CDR3 reads: CASSEGQGANTEAFF. The nucleotide sequence reads as follows: TGTGCCAGCAGTGAGGGACAGGGGGCGAACACTGAAGCTTTCTTT.